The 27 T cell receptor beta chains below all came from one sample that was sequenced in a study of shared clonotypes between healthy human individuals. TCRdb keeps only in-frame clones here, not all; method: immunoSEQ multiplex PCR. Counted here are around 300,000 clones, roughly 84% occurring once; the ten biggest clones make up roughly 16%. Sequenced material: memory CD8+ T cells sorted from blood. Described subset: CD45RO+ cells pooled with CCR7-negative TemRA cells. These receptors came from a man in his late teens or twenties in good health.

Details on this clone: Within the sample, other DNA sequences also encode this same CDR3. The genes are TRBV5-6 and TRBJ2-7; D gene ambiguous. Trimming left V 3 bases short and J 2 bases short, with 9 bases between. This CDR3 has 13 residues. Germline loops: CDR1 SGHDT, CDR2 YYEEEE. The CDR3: CASSSGLAYEQYF. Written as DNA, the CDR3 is TGTGCCAGCAGCTCCGGCCTAGCCTACGAGCAGTACTTC.

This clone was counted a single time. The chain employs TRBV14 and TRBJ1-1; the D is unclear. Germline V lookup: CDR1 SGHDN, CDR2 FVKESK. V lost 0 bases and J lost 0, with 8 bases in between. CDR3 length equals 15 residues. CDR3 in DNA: TGTGCCAGCAGCCAAGATCAAGGGTTGAACACTGAAGCTTTCTTT. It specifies CASSQDQGLNTEAFF.

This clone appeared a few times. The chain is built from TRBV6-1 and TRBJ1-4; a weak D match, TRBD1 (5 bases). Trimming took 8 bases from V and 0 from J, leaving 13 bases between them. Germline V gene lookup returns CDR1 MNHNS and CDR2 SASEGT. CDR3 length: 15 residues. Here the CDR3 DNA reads TGTGCCAGCCCTTCTGACAGCGCAACTAATGAAAAACTGTTTTTT. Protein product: CASPSDSATNEKLFF.

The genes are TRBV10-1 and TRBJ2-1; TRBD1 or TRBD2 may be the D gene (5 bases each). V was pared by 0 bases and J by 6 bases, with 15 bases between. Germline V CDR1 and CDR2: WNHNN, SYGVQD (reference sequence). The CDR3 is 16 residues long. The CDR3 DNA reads TGCGCCAGCAGTGAGTCGAGGGGAACTCAACTCAATGAGCAGTTCTTC. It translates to CASSESRGTQLNEQFF.

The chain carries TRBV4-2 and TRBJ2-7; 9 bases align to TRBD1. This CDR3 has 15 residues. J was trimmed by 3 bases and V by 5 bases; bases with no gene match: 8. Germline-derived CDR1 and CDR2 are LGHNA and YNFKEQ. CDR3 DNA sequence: TGTGCCAGCAGCTATGCCGGGACAGGGCACTACGAGCAGTACTTC. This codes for CASSYAGTGHYEQYF.

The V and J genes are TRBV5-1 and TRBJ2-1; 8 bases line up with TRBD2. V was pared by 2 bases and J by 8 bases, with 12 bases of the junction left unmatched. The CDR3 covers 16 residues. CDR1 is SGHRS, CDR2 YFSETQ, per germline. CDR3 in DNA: TGCGCCAGCAGCTTTGGGCGAGGACTAGCAGCGGATGAGCAGTTCTTC. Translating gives CASSFGRGLAADEQFF.

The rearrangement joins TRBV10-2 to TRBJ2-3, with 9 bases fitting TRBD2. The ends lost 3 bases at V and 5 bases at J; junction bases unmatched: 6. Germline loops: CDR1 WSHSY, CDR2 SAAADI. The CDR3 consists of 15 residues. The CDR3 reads CASSDRRGGQDTQYF. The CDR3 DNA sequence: TGCGCCAGCAGTGATCGGCGGGGGGGCCAAGATACGCAGTATTTT.

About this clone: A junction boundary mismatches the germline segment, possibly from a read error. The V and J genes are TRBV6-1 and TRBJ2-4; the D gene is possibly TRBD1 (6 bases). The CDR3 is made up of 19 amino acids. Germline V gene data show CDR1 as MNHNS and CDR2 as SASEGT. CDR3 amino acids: CASSEGFLRQDAHPNIQYF. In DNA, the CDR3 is TGTGCCAGCAGCGAAGGGTTTCTAAGACAGGACGCGCATCCAAACATTCAGTACTTC.

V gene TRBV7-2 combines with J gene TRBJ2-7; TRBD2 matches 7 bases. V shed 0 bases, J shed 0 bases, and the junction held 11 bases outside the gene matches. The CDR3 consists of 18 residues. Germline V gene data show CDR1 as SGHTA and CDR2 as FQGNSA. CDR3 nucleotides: TGTGCCAGCAGCTTAGCGTTAAGTAATTGGGACTACTCCTACGAGCAGTACTTC. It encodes CASSLALSNWDYSYEQYF.

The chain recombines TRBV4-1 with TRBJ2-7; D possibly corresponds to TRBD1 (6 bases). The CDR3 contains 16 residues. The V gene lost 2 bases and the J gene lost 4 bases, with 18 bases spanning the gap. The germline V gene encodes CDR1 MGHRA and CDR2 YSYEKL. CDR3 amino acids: CASSQITGHPDYEQYF. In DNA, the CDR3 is TGCGCCAGCAGCCAAATTACGGGACACCCTGATTACGAGCAGTACTTC.

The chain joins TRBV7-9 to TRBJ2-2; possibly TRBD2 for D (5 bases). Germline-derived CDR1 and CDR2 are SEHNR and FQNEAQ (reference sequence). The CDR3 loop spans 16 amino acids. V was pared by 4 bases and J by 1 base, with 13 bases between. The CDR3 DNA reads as TGTGCCAGCAGCTCCCGGGATGCGGTGAACACCGGGGAGCTGTTTTTT. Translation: CASSSRDAVNTGELFF.

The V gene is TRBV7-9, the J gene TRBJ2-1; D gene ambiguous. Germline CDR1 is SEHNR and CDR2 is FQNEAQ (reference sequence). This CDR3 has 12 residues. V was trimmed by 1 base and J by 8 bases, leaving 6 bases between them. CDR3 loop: CASSLEEYEQFF. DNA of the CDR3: TGTGCCAGCAGCTTAGAAGAGTATGAGCAGTTCTTC.

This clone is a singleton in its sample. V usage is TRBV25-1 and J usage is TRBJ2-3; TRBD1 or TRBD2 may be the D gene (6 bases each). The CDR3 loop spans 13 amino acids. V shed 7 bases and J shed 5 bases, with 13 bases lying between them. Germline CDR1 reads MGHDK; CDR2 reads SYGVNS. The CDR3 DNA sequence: TGTGCCAGCACAACCGGGGGCATAGATACGCAGTATTTT. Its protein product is CASTTGGIDTQYF.

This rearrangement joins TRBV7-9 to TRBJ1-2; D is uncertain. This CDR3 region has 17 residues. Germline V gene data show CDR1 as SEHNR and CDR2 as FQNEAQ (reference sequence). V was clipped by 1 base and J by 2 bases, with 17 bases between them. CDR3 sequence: CASSLGGLDGHNYGYTF. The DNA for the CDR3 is TGTGCCAGCAGCTTAGGGGGTCTAGACGGCCACAACTATGGCTACACCTTC.

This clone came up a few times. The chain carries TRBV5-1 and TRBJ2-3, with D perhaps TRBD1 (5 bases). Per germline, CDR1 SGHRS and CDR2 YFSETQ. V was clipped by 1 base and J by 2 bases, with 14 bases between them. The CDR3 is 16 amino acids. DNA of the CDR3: TGCGCCAGCAGCTTGATCGCGACAGTCATCACAGATACGCAGTATTTT. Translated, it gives CASSLIATVITDTQYF.

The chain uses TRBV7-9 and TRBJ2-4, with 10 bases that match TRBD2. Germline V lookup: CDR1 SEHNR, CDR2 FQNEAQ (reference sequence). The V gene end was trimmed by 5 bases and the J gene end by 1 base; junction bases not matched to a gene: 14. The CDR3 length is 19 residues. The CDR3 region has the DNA TGTGCCAGCAGCGGGGATAGCGGGAGGAATTCTGGGGCCAAAAACATTCAGTACTTC. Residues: CASSGDSGRNSGAKNIQYF.

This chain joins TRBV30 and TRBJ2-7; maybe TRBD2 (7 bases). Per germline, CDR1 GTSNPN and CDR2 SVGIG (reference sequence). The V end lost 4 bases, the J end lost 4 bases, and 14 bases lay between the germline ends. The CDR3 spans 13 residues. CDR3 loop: CAWTLGGVYEQYF. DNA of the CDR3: TGTGCCTGGACCCTAGGGGGGGTTTACGAGCAGTACTTC.

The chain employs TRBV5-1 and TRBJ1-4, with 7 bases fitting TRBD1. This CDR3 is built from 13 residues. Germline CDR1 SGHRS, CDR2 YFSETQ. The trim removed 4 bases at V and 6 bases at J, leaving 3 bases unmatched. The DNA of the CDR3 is TGCGCCAGCAGCCTGGGGACAGATGAAAAACTGTTTTTT. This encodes CASSLGTDEKLFF.

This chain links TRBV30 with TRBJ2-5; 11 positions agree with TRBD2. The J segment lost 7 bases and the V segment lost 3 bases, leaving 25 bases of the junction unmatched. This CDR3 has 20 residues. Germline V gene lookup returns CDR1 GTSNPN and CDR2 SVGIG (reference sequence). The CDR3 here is CAWSPMGRAYPSGGTGTQYF. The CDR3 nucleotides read TGTGCCTGGAGCCCGATGGGCAGGGCCTACCCTAGCGGGGGGACCGGGACCCAGTACTTC.

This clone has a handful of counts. The CDR3: CASRVGGATDTQYF. The CDR3 DNA follows: TGTGCCAGCAGGGTCGGGGGGGCAACAGATACGCAGTATTTT. This chain connects TRBV27 to TRBJ2-3, with 8 bases lining up with TRBD2. The germline CDR1 and CDR2 sequences are MNHEY and SMNVEV (reference sequence). This CDR3 is built from 14 residues. V lost 6 bases, J lost 3 bases, and 5 bases stayed unmatched.

Written as DNA, the CDR3 is TGTGCCAGCTCCCCCGTCGGGACGTTTTCCCCCACTGAAGCTTTCTTT. The encoded protein is CASSPVGTFSPTEAFF. This rearrangement joins TRBV18 to TRBJ1-1; weak D call: TRBD1 (5 bases). This CDR3 region has 16 residues. CDR1 is KGHSH, CDR2 LQKENI, per germline. The V end was cut by 6 bases, the J end by 4 bases, with 21 bases between.

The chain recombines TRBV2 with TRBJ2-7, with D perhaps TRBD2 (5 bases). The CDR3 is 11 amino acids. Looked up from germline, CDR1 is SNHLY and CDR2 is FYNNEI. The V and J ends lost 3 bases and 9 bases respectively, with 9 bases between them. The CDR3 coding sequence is TGTGCCAGCAGTGAGGACTTCGGGCAGTACTTC. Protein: CASSEDFGQYF.

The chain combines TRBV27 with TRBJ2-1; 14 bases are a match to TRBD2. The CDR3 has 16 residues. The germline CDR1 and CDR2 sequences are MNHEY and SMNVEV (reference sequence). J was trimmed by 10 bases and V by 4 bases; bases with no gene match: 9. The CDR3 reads CASSSRLAGGPLEQFF. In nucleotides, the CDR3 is TGTGCCAGCAGTTCGCGACTAGCGGGAGGGCCATTGGAGCAGTTCTTC.

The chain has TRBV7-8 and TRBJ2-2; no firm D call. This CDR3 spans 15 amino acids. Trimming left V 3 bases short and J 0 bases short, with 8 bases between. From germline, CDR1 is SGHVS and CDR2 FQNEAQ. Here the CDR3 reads CASSLGLPNTGELFF. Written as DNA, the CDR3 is TGTGCCAGCAGCTTGGGCTTGCCGAACACCGGGGAGCTGTTTTTT.

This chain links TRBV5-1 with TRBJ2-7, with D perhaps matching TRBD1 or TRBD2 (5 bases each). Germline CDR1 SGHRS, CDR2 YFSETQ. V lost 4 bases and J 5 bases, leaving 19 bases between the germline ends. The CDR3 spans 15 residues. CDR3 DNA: TGCGCCAGCAGCCTTGGACGGGGCACCTTGGACGAGCAGTACTTC. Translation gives CASSLGRGTLDEQYF.

For the CDR3, the DNA is TGTGCCAGCAGCGGTGGGGACTACGACTCCTACGAGCAGTACTTC. Protein sequence: CASSGGDYDSYEQYF. The rearrangement uses TRBV5-6 and TRBJ2-7; TRBD2 matches at 7 bases. V trimming: 4 bases; J trimming: 0 bases; junction bases outside the gene matches: 7. The germline V gene has CDR1 SGHDT and CDR2 YYEEEE. The CDR3 consists of 15 residues. The whole variable domain, filled in from reference TRBV5-6 and TRBJ2-7, reads DAGVTQSPTHLIKTRGQQVTLRCSPKSGHDTVSWYQQALGQGPQFIFQYYEEEERQRGNFPDRFSGHQFPNYSSELNVNALLLGDSALYLCASSGGDYDSYEQYFGPGTRLTVT.

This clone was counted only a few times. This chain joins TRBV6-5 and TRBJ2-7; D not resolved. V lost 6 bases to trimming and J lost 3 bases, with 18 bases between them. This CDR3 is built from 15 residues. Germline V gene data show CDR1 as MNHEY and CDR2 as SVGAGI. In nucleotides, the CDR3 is TGTGCCAGCAGCCCCGGATATTCCAAGCACTACGAGCAGTACTTC. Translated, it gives CASSPGYSKHYEQYF.